These 27 T cell receptor beta chains came from one sample sequenced in a study of OX40 agonist ivuxolimab in advanced cancers. Using immunoSEQ multiplex PCR, the repertoire was profiled, and TCRdb retains in-frame clones only, with some absent. The sample yields approximately 70,000 clones, roughly 86% seen once. The starting material was CD4+ or CD8+ T cells sorted from blood, obtained in a trial of the OX40 agonist ivuxolimab. These receptors all stem from an adult with an advanced solid tumor such as melanoma, head and neck, liver or kidney cancer.

The chain joins TRBV30 to TRBJ1-1; possibly TRBD1 for D (5 bases). The CDR3 is made up of 13 amino acids. From germline, CDR1 is GTSNPN and CDR2 SVGIG (reference sequence). Trimming removed 4 bases at V and 1 base at J, with 10 bases between. CDR3 residues: CAWKQTGNTEAFF. The CDR3, as DNA: TGTGCCTGGAAACAAACAGGGAACACTGAAGCTTTCTTT. The entire variable domain, with the rest obtained from reference TRBV30 and TRBJ1-1, is as follows: SQTIHQWPATLVQPVGSPLSLECTVEGTSNPNLYWYRQAAGRGLQLLFYSVGIGQISSEVPQNLSASRPQDRQFILSSKKLLLSDSGFYLCAWKQTGNTEAFFGQGTRLTVV.

The gene calls are TRBV7-2 and TRBJ1-2, with D unresolved. V lost 4 bases, J lost 3 bases, and 9 bases lay in between. The CDR3 runs 13 residues. Germline CDR1 reads SGHTA; CDR2 reads FQGNSA. The CDR3 loop reads CASSWRLDYGYTF. CDR3 nucleotides: TGTGCCAGCAGCTGGCGGCTGGACTATGGCTACACCTTC.

J is TRBJ2-7 and V is TRBV9; D could derive from TRBD1 or TRBD2 (5 bases each). Germline lookup yields CDR1 SGDLS and CDR2 YYNGEE. The CDR3 covers 12 residues. V shed 1 base and J shed 6 bases, with 8 bases lying between them. The CDR3 spells CASSVPGGEQYF. The CDR3 region has the DNA TGTGCCAGCAGCGTACCTGGGGGCGAGCAGTACTTC.

The chain joins TRBV11-3 to TRBJ2-3; no reliable D call. Deletions cut 3 bases from V and 4 bases from J, with 8 bases between. There are 13 residues in the CDR3. Per germline, CDR1 SGHNT and CDR2 YENEEA. CDR3 sequence (DNA): TGTGCCAGCAGCTTCACTAAGGCAGATACGCAGTATTTT. Amino acids: CASSFTKADTQYF.

The chain is built from TRBV4-1 and TRBJ2-7, with D tentatively TRBD1 (6 bases). In germline, CDR1 is MGHRA, CDR2 YSYEKL. V lost 0 bases and J lost 3, with 6 bases in between. This CDR3 region has 13 residues. The DNA of the CDR3 is TGCGCCAGCAGCCAAGACAGGGGCTACGAGCAGTACTTC. Translation: CASSQDRGYEQYF.

V usage is TRBV30 and J usage is TRBJ2-2; D not certain. Between the trimmed V and J ends, which lost 4 bases and 6 bases, there was a span of 12 bases. The CDR3 length is 13 residues. Per the germline V gene, CDR1 is GTSNPN and CDR2 is SVGIG (reference sequence). This chain's CDR3 is CAWTMRSAGELFF. The DNA of the CDR3 is TGTGCCTGGACAATGAGGTCCGCCGGGGAGCTGTTTTTT.

The chain is built from TRBV25-1 and TRBJ2-2; tentative D call: TRBD2 (5 bases). The ends were cut back, 7 bases at V and 14 bases at J, with 20 bases in the middle. Germline loops: CDR1 MGHDK, CDR2 SYGVNS. The CDR3 is 13 residues long. DNA of the CDR3: TGTGCCAGCACCCCGGGGAATTTATACGGTCTGTTTTTT. Translating it yields CASTPGNLYGLFF.

This clone was counted between two and nine times. The chain links TRBV19 to TRBJ2-1; TRBD2 might be the D (7 bases). The CDR3 runs 13 residues. Trimming removed 5 bases at V and 7 bases at J, with 12 bases between. Germline V gene lookup returns CDR1 LNHDA and CDR2 SQIVND (reference sequence). Here the CDR3 DNA reads TGTGCCAGTAGTCATAGGGGGGGGAATGAGCAGTTCTTC. Translating gives CASSHRGGNEQFF.

The chain combines TRBV7-9 with TRBJ1-6, with a possible D match to TRBD1 (6 bases). This CDR3 contains 15 residues. V was shortened by 1 base and J by 6 bases, with 10 bases between the two germline ends. Germline V lookup: CDR1 SEHNR, CDR2 FQNEAQ (reference sequence). The CDR3 DNA is TGTGCCAGCAGCTTAGAGGACAGTTTTAATTCACCCCTCCACTTT. This translates into CASSLEDSFNSPLHF.

The V call is TRBV5-1, the J call TRBJ1-6; D is unresolved. The CDR3 sequence is 15 residues long. V dropped 4 bases and J dropped 6 bases, with 14 bases sitting between them. CDR1 is SGHRS and CDR2 is YFSETQ in the germline V gene. The CDR3 region is CASSRRSESNSPLHF. In DNA, the CDR3 is TGCGCCAGCAGCCGACGTTCGGAGAGTAATTCACCCCTCCACTTT.

In its sample, this clone was seen many times. The J gene is TRBJ1-3, the V gene TRBV9; tentatively, D is TRBD1 (5 bases). The CDR3 loop spans 14 amino acids. V dropped 4 bases and J dropped 4 bases, with 12 bases sitting between them. Per germline, CDR1 SGDLS and CDR2 YYNGEE. This chain's CDR3 is CASSPQGNGNTIYF. CDR3 DNA sequence: TGTGCCAGCAGCCCGCAGGGTAACGGAAACACCATATATTTT.

The CDR3 bases are TGTGCCAGCAGCTTCAGGTCAGGGGCCAACGTCCTGACTTTC. Protein: CASSFRSGANVLTF. This chain joins TRBV4-2 and TRBJ2-6; no definite D call. Germline values: CDR1 LGHNA, CDR2 YNFKEQ. Trimming cost V 5 bases and J 4 bases, with 9 bases left between them. This CDR3 is built from 14 residues.

V and J are TRBV5-1 and TRBJ2-5, with 7 bases fitting TRBD2. Trimming removed 4 bases from V and 2 bases from J; junction bases left unmatched: 11. Germline V gene sequence: CDR1 SGHRS, CDR2 YFSETQ. The CDR3 covers 16 residues. This CDR3 is CASSMALSGPQETQYF. The CDR3 DNA reads as TGCGCCAGCAGCATGGCCCTTAGCGGGCCTCAAGAGACCCAGTACTTC.

The V call is TRBV2, the J call TRBJ2-7; no reliable D call. The germline gives CDR1 SNHLY, CDR2 FYNNEI. Trimming left V 1 base short and J 0 bases short, with 4 bases between. The CDR3 consists of 13 residues. The chain's CDR3 is CASSEDRSYEQYF. The CDR3 DNA sequence: TGTGCCAGCAGTGAAGATCGCTCCTACGAGCAGTACTTC.

The rearrangement links TRBV5-1 to TRBJ2-7; D is possibly TRBD1 (5 bases). The CDR3 contains 15 residues. V lost 0 bases and J lost 5, with 15 bases in between. Per the germline V gene, CDR1 is SGHRS and CDR2 is YFSETQ. CDR3 sequence (DNA): TGCGCCAGCAGCTTGGTTCGGCAGGGATCCCACGAGCAGTACTTC. Translated, it gives CASSLVRQGSHEQYF.

The rearrangement links TRBV19 to TRBJ2-5, with 10 bases fitting TRBD1. The CDR3 spans 13 residues. V shed 6 bases and J 4 bases; nucleotides not matched to a gene: 2. Germline assignment: CDR1 LNHDA and CDR2 SQIVND (reference sequence). CDR3 in amino acids: CASSGTGAETQYF. As DNA, the CDR3 is TGTGCCAGTAGCGGGACAGGGGCAGAGACCCAGTACTTC.

The sample holds a few counts of this clone. The chain is built from TRBV10-2 and TRBJ2-5; D is ambiguous. Germline CDR1 and CDR2: WSHSY and SAAADI. V was clipped by 0 bases and J by 2 bases, with 7 bases between them. The CDR3 has 14 amino acids. CDR3 nucleotide sequence: TGCGCCAGCAGTGAGTCGAGATCTCAAGAGACCCAGTACTTC. Protein product: CASSESRSQETQYF.

The CDR3 loop reads CASSLVRRGIGYGYTF. CDR3 sequence (DNA): TGTGCCAGCAGCTTAGTCCGCAGGGGAATTGGGTATGGCTACACCTTC. The chain uses TRBV7-8 and TRBJ1-2, with D tentatively TRBD1 (6 bases). The V gene's germline CDR1 is SGHVS and CDR2 FQNEAQ. The CDR3 contains 16 residues. V was cut by 1 base and J by 5 bases, with 17 bases left in between.

This rearrangement joins TRBV7-3 to TRBJ2-5, with 10 bases that match TRBD1. Germline V CDR1 and CDR2: SGHTA, FQGTGA. The length of the CDR3 is 15 residues. The V gene end was trimmed by 2 bases and the J gene end by 5 bases; junction bases not matched to a gene: 5. The CDR3 coding sequence is TGTGCCAGCAGCTTAGGGACAGGGGTAATGGAGACCCAGTACTTC. It encodes CASSLGTGVMETQYF.

The chain couples TRBV6-5 to TRBJ1-1; the D gene is possibly TRBD1 (6 bases). This CDR3 is 15 amino acids long. Germline CDR1 and CDR2: MNHEY and SVGAGI. With 0 bases removed from V and 0 bases from J, the gap between germline ends came to 8 bases. As DNA, the CDR3 is TGTGCCAGCAGTTACTCTGCAGGGGTGAACACTGAAGCTTTCTTT. Amino acid sequence: CASSYSAGVNTEAFF.

The chain recombines TRBV27 with TRBJ2-2; D gene ambiguous. Germline CDR1 is MNHEY and CDR2 is SMNVEV (reference sequence). V gave up 4 bases and J gave up 10 bases, with 10 bases separating them. The CDR3 covers 12 residues. In DNA form, the CDR3 reads TGTGCCAGCAGTTCCGGGCCGCTGGAGCTGTTTTTT. The encoded protein is CASSSGPLELFF.

The V and J genes are TRBV11-3 and TRBJ2-3, with D perhaps matching TRBD2 (6 bases). From germline, CDR1 is SGHNT and CDR2 YENEEA. The CDR3 totals 15 residues. The V end was cut by 1 base, the J end by 3 bases, with 11 bases between. In nucleotides, the CDR3 is TGTGCCAGCAGCTTAGGGATGGGAGGAACAGATACGCAGTATTTT. It encodes CASSLGMGGTDTQYF.

This clone was seen just once. V is TRBV30 and J is TRBJ1-4; D uncertain. Trimming pared 0 bases from V and 0 bases from J, leaving 11 bases between. CDR3 length: 16 residues. Per the germline V gene, CDR1 is GTSNPN and CDR2 is SVGIG (reference sequence). The CDR3 is CAWSVRIFSTNEKLFF. The CDR3 coding sequence is TGTGCCTGGAGTGTAAGGATCTTTTCAACTAATGAAAAACTGTTTTTT.

This clone has only a few counts. V is TRBV29-1 and J is TRBJ2-5, with 7 nucleotides matching TRBD2. Germline V gene lookup returns CDR1 SQVTM and CDR2 ANQGSEA. This CDR3 contains 13 residues. Germline trimming cut 2 bases from V and 5 bases from J; bases unmatched to any gene: 5. CDR3 nucleotide sequence: TGCAGCGTTGAATTATTGGGGGGGGAGACCCAGTACTTC. Residues: CSVELLGGETQYF. The variable domain in full, with the rest retrieved from reference TRBV29-1 and TRBJ2-5, is SAVISQKPSRDICQRGTSLTIQCQVDSQVTMMFWYRQQPGQSLTLIATANQGSEATYESGFVIDKFPISRPNLTFSTLTVSNMSPEDSSIYLCSVELLGGETQYFGPGTRLLVL.

The genes are TRBV5-3 and TRBJ2-1; 12 bases are a match to TRBD1. TRBV5-3 is an open reading frame, and its role is uncertain. V trimming: 2 bases; J trimming: 9 bases; junction bases outside the gene matches: 6. The CDR3 length is 15 residues. The CDR3 nucleotides are TGTGCCAGAAGCTTCTCCGGGACAGGGGGCGGTGAGCAGTTCTTC. This gives the protein CARSFSGTGGGEQFF.

V is TRBV5-4 and J is TRBJ2-1; perhaps TRBD2 as D (5 bases). The germline V gene encodes CDR1 SGHNT and CDR2 YYREEE (reference sequence). The length of the CDR3 is 12 residues. V dropped 3 bases and J dropped 10 bases, with 11 bases sitting between them. As DNA, the CDR3 is TGTGCCAGCAGCTCCGGGAACCCCGAGCAGTTCTTC. Its protein is CASSSGNPEQFF. Using reference TRBV5-4 and TRBJ2-1 for the parts outside the CDR3, the full variable domain is ETGVTQSPTHLIKTRGQQVTLRCSSQSGHNTVSWYQQALGQGPQFIFQYYREEENGRGNFPPRFSGLQFPNYSSELNVNALELDDSALYLCASSSGNPEQFFGPGTRLTVL.

V gene TRBV4-3 combines with J gene TRBJ1-1; 8 bases line up with TRBD1. Unmatched junction bases numbered 3, after V lost 2 bases and J lost 7 bases. Germline V gene sequence: CDR1 LGHNA, CDR2 YSLEER. The CDR3 contains 13 residues. The CDR3 DNA reads as TGCGCCAGCAGCCAAAGGACAGGGCTTGAAGCTTTCTTT. Protein: CASSQRTGLEAFF.